This note documents a single T cell receptor (beta chain) sequence. Its matching antigen is unknown. J lost 2 bases, V lost 6 bases, and 3 bases had no gene match. CDR3 length: 14 residues. Germline-derived CDR1 and CDR2 are MNHEY and SVGAGI. As every portion of the isolated RNA was reverse transcribed, the sequencing read expressed TCRB transcripts. Sequencing was performed with immunoSEQ multiplex PCR; in TCRdb, only in-frame clones are kept and a portion is missing. The repertoire holds about 660,000 clones, with roughly 13% as singletons. Researchers reported sorting CD4+ naive, central memory, regulatory and stem cell-like memory cells via CD45RO/CCR7/CD25/CD127/CD95/CD27. The entry originates in a study of beta chain features in type 1 diabetes. Study-level results: High TCR expression in some cells could lead to their over-representation in cDNA sequencing. Among patients with Type 1 diabetes, TCRB CDR3s were moderately but significantly shorter in every one of the four CD4+ subsets. The study found fewer insertions and more deletions at VDJ junctions in type 1 diabetes patients.

This receptor was obtained from a man aged 18 to 30 with type 1 diabetes. The chain uses TRBV6-5 and TRBJ1-4, with TRBD1 matching over 7 bases. Specimen: naive CD4+ T cells from blood. As DNA, the CDR3 is TGTGCCAGCAGCCACAGGGGTACTAATGAAAAACTGTTTTTT. Protein sequence: CASSHRGTNEKLFF.